A selection of T cell receptor beta chains follows, all from one sample in a study of cytomegalovirus exposure and HLA in healthy donors. The protocol was immunoSEQ multiplex PCR, while the TCRdb copy is restricted to in-frame clones and leaves out a portion. This table holds some 120,000 clones, about 8.5% found once. Sequencing was performed on PBMCs. The receptors were gathered from a man between 40 and 49 years old in good health and CMV-seronegative. The CDR3 runs from the conserved cysteine through the conserved F or W. D genes are given only for firm matches. Not every row has a clone size; where given, it reads once, few, many or a size class.

D gene	J gene	V gene	clone size	CDR3 DNA	CDR3 protein
-	TRBJ2-1	TRBV30	few	TGTGCCTGGACAGGGGCCAACAATGAGCAGTTCTTC	CAWTGANNEQFF
-	TRBJ1-2	TRBV2	-	TGTGCCAGCAGTCCCGACAGCCGCCGGAATGGCTACACCTTC	CASSPDSRRNGYTF
TRBD1	TRBJ1-2	TRBV10-3	few	TGTGCCATCGGGGGAGGGACAGGGAATAATGGCTACACCTTC	CAIGGGTGNNGYTF
-	TRBJ2-7	TRBV19	-	TGTGCCAGTAGTATTTATGGAACAGTCGAGCAGTACTTC	CASSIYGTVEQYF
-	TRBJ1-1	TRBV7-2	few	TGTGCCAGCAGCTTCGAATACAGGGAAGCTTTCTTT	CASSFEYREAFF
-	TRBJ2-3	TRBV27	-	TGTGCCAGCAGTTCACGGGGGTACACAGATACGCAGTATTTT	CASSSRGYTDTQYF
TRBD2	TRBJ2-5	TRBV27	-	TGTGCCAGCAGTTTACGGCGGGGGGTACAAGAGACCCAGTACTTC	CASSLRRGVQETQYF
TRBD2	TRBJ2-3	TRBV15	few	TGTGCCACCAGCAGAGGGATAGCGGGGGGTTCAGATACGCAGTATTTT	CATSRGIAGGSDTQYF
-	TRBJ2-7	TRBV9	-	TGTGCCAGCAGCGGAGGACAGCCCTACGAGCAGTACTTC	CASSGGQPYEQYF
-	TRBJ1-1	TRBV19	-	TGTGCCAGTAGTTTGGCTAGGTGGGCTGAAGCTTTCTTT	CASSLARWAEAFF
-	TRBJ1-2	TRBV6-1	few	TGTGCCAGCAGTGAAGTAGCACTCTATGGCTACACCTTC	CASSEVALYGYTF
TRBD2	TRBJ2-2	TRBV28	few	TGTGCCAGCAGCTGGACTAGCGGGGTGAACACCGGGGAGCTGTTTTTT	CASSWTSGVNTGELFF
-	TRBJ1-5	TRBV27	-	TGTGCCAGCAGTTTCTCGTTAAATCAGCCCCAGCATTTT	CASSFSLNQPQHF
TRBD2	TRBJ2-7	TRBV4-2	-	TGTGCCAGCAGCCAAGATTTAACTAGCGGGGGGCCGGGCGAGCAGTACTTC	CASSQDLTSGGPGEQYF
TRBD1	TRBJ1-1	TRBV5-1	few	TGCGCCAGCACTTCACAGGGGGCAGGCACTGAAGCTTTCTTT	CASTSQGAGTEAFF
TRBD1	TRBJ1-2	TRBV5-1	few	TGCGCCAGCAGCTTGGACAGGGGTGGCTACACCTTC	CASSLDRGGYTF
TRBD2	TRBJ2-7	TRBV30	few	TGTGCCTGGAGTTGGACTAGCGGGGGGTACGAGCAGTACTTC	CAWSWTSGGYEQYF
TRBD1	TRBJ2-3	TRBV29-1	few	TGCAGCGTTGGAGACAGGGCCGGAGATACGCAGTATTTT	CSVGDRAGDTQYF
-	TRBJ2-5	TRBV5-6	few	TGTGCCAGCAGCTTGCCCCGAGCAGGGCAAGAGACCCAGTACTTC	CASSLPRAGQETQYF
TRBD1	TRBJ1-1	TRBV5-6	-	TGTGCCAGCAGCGGGACAGGGATACAGGGGGCTTTCTTT	CASSGTGIQGAFF
-	TRBJ2-3	TRBV7-9	-	TGTGCCACCAAGCTGGGGCCCGATACGCAGTATTTT	CATKLGPDTQYF
-	TRBJ1-4	TRBV11-2	-	TGTGCCAGCAGCTTAGTGGAAGGGGCGAATGAAAAACTGTTTTTT	CASSLVEGANEKLFF
-	TRBJ1-2	TRBV2	few	TGTGCCAGCAGTGCCTTGGACAGCCGGGTTGGCTACACCTTC	CASSALDSRVGYTF